Shown below are 22 T cell receptor beta chains from a single sample sequenced in a study of shared clonotypes between healthy human individuals. Data came from immunoSEQ multiplex PCR; TCRdb stores just in-frame clones and leaves some out. The sample includes around 1,100,000 clones, approximately 80% seen only once; the top ten take roughly 0.9%. Specimen: memory CD4+ T cells from PBMCs. The subset here: CD45RA-negative fraction. These receptors all stem from a man in his late teens or twenties in good health. Some clones in this sample may be carry-over from other donors' samples.

The count of this clone is one. The V and J genes are TRBV5-6 and TRBJ2-1, with 14 bases lining up with TRBD2. This CDR3 comprises 15 residues. V lost 0 bases and J lost 15; bases outside the gene matches: 8. The germline CDR1 and CDR2 sequences are SGHDT and YYEEEE. The CDR3 DNA is TGTGCCAGCAGCTTGGAGGGGACTAGCGGGAGAGAGGGGTTCTTC. Translating gives CASSLEGTSGREGFF.

The genes are TRBV5-1 and TRBJ1-1, with D perhaps TRBD1 (5 bases). The CDR3 sequence is 14 residues long. V was shortened by 1 base and J by 3 bases, with 10 bases between the two germline ends. CDR1 and CDR2 (germline): SGHRS, YFSETQ. The CDR3 bases are TGCGCCAGCAGCTTGTTCAGGGCGGACACTGAAGCTTTCTTT. As protein: CASSLFRADTEAFF.

The rearrangement links TRBV5-6 to TRBJ2-5; perhaps TRBD1 as D (6 bases). Germline V lookup: CDR1 SGHDT, CDR2 YYEEEE. This CDR3 has 17 residues. The V gene lost 4 bases and the J gene lost 2 bases, with 21 bases spanning the gap. CDR3 sequence: CASSRTRYGQIQETQYF. The DNA for the CDR3 is TGTGCCAGCAGCCGCACAAGGTATGGACAGATTCAAGAGACCCAGTACTTC. The full variable domain, rest sourced from reference TRBV5-6 and TRBJ2-5, is DAGVTQSPTHLIKTRGQQVTLRCSPKSGHDTVSWYQQALGQGPQFIFQYYEEEERQRGNFPDRFSGHQFPNYSSELNVNALLLGDSALYLCASSRTRYGQIQETQYFGPGTRLLVL.

The chain's CDR3 is CASSRAAGSYEQYF. CDR3 in DNA: TGTGCCAGCAGCCGTGCGGCGGGATCCTACGAGCAGTACTTC. The chain employs TRBV6-5 and TRBJ2-5, with TRBD2 as a possible D gene (6 bases). The J call may be in error: the DNA end matches TRBJ2-7 better. Germline V lookup: CDR1 MNHEY, CDR2 SVGAGI. This CDR3 contains 14 residues.

The CDR3 sequence: CAWSVGDGKTIYF. Here the CDR3 DNA reads TGTGCCTGGAGTGTAGGAGATGGGAAGACCATATATTTT. The rearrangement uses TRBV30 and TRBJ1-3; unclear D gene. Germline CDR1 and CDR2: GTSNPN and SVGIG (reference sequence). CDR3 length equals 13 residues. V gave up 0 bases and J gave up 10 bases, with 13 bases separating them.

The chain carries TRBV28 and TRBJ2-7; D is unclear. This CDR3 has 12 amino acids. Trimming shortened V by 1 base and J by 6 bases, and 7 bases separated the two germline ends. The V gene's germline CDR1 is MDHEN and CDR2 SYDVKM. The DNA of the CDR3 is TGTGCCAGCAGTTTATCCGGACGCGAGCAGTACTTC. Its translation is CASSLSGREQYF.

In DNA, the CDR3 is TGTGCCAGCAGCCAAGTACCCCGGGACAGGTTCTCCTACGAGCAGTACTTC. The encoded protein is CASSQVPRDRFSYEQYF. V is TRBV14 and J is TRBJ2-7; 8 positions match TRBD1. V lost 1 base, J lost 0 bases, and 8 bases stayed unmatched. The CDR3 covers 17 residues. Germline values: CDR1 SGHDN, CDR2 FVKESK.

This rearrangement joins TRBV11-2 to TRBJ1-2; 11 nucleotides align to TRBD1. This CDR3 contains 18 residues. V lost 5 bases and J lost 0; bases outside the gene matches: 11. The germline V gene encodes CDR1 SGHAT and CDR2 FQNNGV. The CDR3 loop is CASSAIRDRGISNYGYTF. CDR3 nucleotide sequence: TGTGCCAGCAGCGCGATCCGGGACAGGGGGATCTCTAACTATGGCTACACCTTC.

A note on this clone: The sample contains more than one DNA sequence encoding this CDR3. The chain employs TRBV30 and TRBJ2-3; D remains unclear. The CDR3 covers 11 residues. CDR1 is GTSNPN and CDR2 is SVGIG in the germline V gene (reference sequence). V was cut by 4 bases and J by 3 bases, with 5 bases left in between. The CDR3: CAWKVTDTQYF. The DNA of the CDR3 is TGTGCCTGGAAGGTTACAGATACGCAGTATTTT. The variable domain in full, with the rest retrieved from reference TRBV30 and TRBJ2-3, is SQTIHQWPATLVQPVGSPLSLECTVEGTSNPNLYWYRQAAGRGLQLLFYSVGIGQISSEVPQNLSASRPQDRQFILSSKKLLLSDSGFYLCAWKVTDTQYFGPGTRLTVL.

The V gene is TRBV7-2, the J gene TRBJ1-2, with D uncertain. This CDR3 has 15 amino acids. Trimming stripped 0 bases from V and 4 bases from J, with 12 bases between. Germline loops: CDR1 SGHTA, CDR2 FQGNSA. Here the CDR3 reads CASSLAEGGSYGYTF. CDR3 bases: TGTGCCAGCAGCTTAGCGGAAGGCGGGAGCTATGGCTACACCTTC.

The chain carries TRBV5-6 and TRBJ2-5, with D possibly matching TRBD1 (5 bases). CDR1 and CDR2 (germline): SGHDT, YYEEEE. Trimming left V 1 base short and J 7 bases short, with 14 bases between. The CDR3 sequence is 14 residues long. The CDR3 loop reads CASSLTLTQGTQYF. The CDR3 coding sequence is TGTGCCAGCAGCTTGACGTTGACTCAGGGGACCCAGTACTTC. The whole variable domain, filled in from reference TRBV5-6 and TRBJ2-5, reads DAGVTQSPTHLIKTRGQQVTLRCSPKSGHDTVSWYQQALGQGPQFIFQYYEEEERQRGNFPDRFSGHQFPNYSSELNVNALLLGDSALYLCASSLTLTQGTQYFGPGTRLLVL.

This chain uses TRBV9 with TRBJ2-5; D call uncertain. Trimming pared 4 bases from V and 6 bases from J, leaving 10 bases between. From germline, CDR1 is SGDLS and CDR2 YYNGEE. The CDR3 runs 12 residues. The CDR3 region is CASSIDLQTQYF. Written as DNA, the CDR3 is TGTGCCAGCAGCATTGACCTCCAGACCCAGTACTTC.

With respect to this clone: Sequence at one end of the junction differs from germline and may be a read error. The chain employs TRBV6-6 and TRBJ1-2, with D possibly matching TRBD1 (6 bases). The CDR3 has 12 residues. Germline CDR1 is MNHNY and CDR2 is SVGAGI (reference sequence). The CDR3 spells CASTYRTDGYTF. DNA for the CDR3: TGTGCCAGCACTTACCGGACAGATGGCTACACCTTC.

CDR3 nucleotide sequence: TGTGCCAGCAGCTCCACCGAGAAGGTCTATGGCTACACCTTC. Its translation is CASSSTEKVYGYTF. The chain recombines TRBV5-6 with TRBJ1-2; unclear D gene. Germline assignment: CDR1 SGHDT and CDR2 YYEEEE. The length of the CDR3 is 14 residues. V was pared by 3 bases and J by 4 bases, with 13 bases between.

The rearrangement joins TRBV28 to TRBJ2-3, with D perhaps TRBD2 (6 bases). The V end was cut by 8 bases, the J end by 7 bases, with 19 bases between. Germline V gene lookup returns CDR1 MDHEN and CDR2 SYDVKM. The CDR3 has 14 residues. The CDR3 here is CASGGRDNRNTQYF. The CDR3 DNA follows: TGTGCCAGCGGCGGGCGGGATAATAGGAATACGCAGTATTTT.

The V and J genes are TRBV7-6 and TRBJ2-1; 8 nucleotides align to TRBD1. The CDR3 sequence is 17 residues long. Germline trimming cut 4 bases from V and 3 bases from J; bases unmatched to any gene: 11. In germline, CDR1 is SGHVS, CDR2 FNYEAQ. CDR3: CASSSHGRTGYYNEQFF. The DNA of the CDR3 is TGTGCCAGCAGCTCCCACGGCCGGACAGGGTACTACAATGAGCAGTTCTTC.

This clone was seen at least ten times. Other nucleotide sequences from this sample produce the same CDR3. This chain links TRBV7-2 with TRBJ2-3; 12 bases line up with TRBD2. The germline gives CDR1 SGHTA, CDR2 FQGNSA. The CDR3 extends over 18 amino acids. V was pared by 5 bases and J by 0 bases, with 9 bases of the junction left unmatched. The CDR3 DNA reads as TGTGCCAGCAGCCTCGTGCTAGCGGGAGGGCCCAGCACAGATACGCAGTATTTT. Amino acid sequence: CASSLVLAGGPSTDTQYF.

The chain recombines TRBV4-2 with TRBJ2-3; D unresolved. Trimming pared 1 base from V and 2 bases from J, leaving 13 bases between. The germline V gene encodes CDR1 LGHNA and CDR2 YNFKEQ. The CDR3 has 16 amino acids. CDR3 sequence: CASSQVTASLTDTQYF. For the CDR3, the DNA is TGTGCCAGCAGCCAAGTAACAGCTTCTCTCACAGATACGCAGTATTTT.

The chain employs TRBV6-5 and TRBJ1-5, with 8 bases aligning to TRBD1. The CDR3 contains 16 residues. V gave up 2 bases and J gave up 2 bases; unmatched junction bases: 5. Per the germline V gene, CDR1 is MNHEY and CDR2 is SVGAGI. This CDR3 is CASSYLGQGGNQPQHF. CDR3 DNA: TGTGCCAGCAGTTACCTAGGACAGGGAGGCAATCAGCCCCAGCATTTT.

The chain is built from TRBV5-5 and TRBJ2-3, with 10 bases fitting TRBD1. Trimming cost V 0 bases and J 1 base; bases outside gene matches: 2. Germline V gives CDR1 SGHKS, CDR2 YYEKEE (reference sequence). The CDR3 has 16 residues. This chain's CDR3 is CASSLGGTGGTDTQYF. The CDR3 DNA reads TGTGCCAGCAGCTTGGGCGGGACAGGGGGCACAGATACGCAGTATTTT.

This clone was detected once. The chain is built from TRBV7-8 and TRBJ1-1, with D possibly being TRBD1 (5 bases). The CDR3 is 15 residues long. Deletions cut 0 bases from V and 3 bases from J, with 11 bases between. Germline CDR1 SGHVS, CDR2 FQNEAQ. DNA for the CDR3: TGTGCCAGCAGCTTAGCCCCGGGGGAGGACACTGAAGCTTTCTTT. The encoded protein is CASSLAPGEDTEAFF.

V gene TRBV5-1 combines with J gene TRBJ2-2; no definite D call. V was pared by 0 bases and J by 1 base, with 7 bases between. This CDR3 has 15 amino acids. CDR1 is SGHRS and CDR2 is YFSETQ in the germline V gene. The CDR3 spells CASSLVTGNTGELFF. As DNA, the CDR3 is TGCGCCAGCAGCTTGGTGACGGGGAACACCGGGGAGCTGTTTTTT. The full variable domain, completed using reference TRBV5-1 and TRBJ2-2, is KAGVTQTPRYLIKTRGQQVTLSCSPISGHRSVSWYQQTPGQGLQFLFEYFSETQRNKGNFPGRFSGRQFSNSRSEMNVSTLELGDSALYLCASSLVTGNTGELFFGEGSRLTVL.